This T cell receptor beta chain stems from a study of shared clonotypes between healthy human individuals. The CDR3 covers 13 residues. CDR1 is MDHEN, CDR2 SYDVKM, per germline. With 8 bases removed from V and 1 base from J, the gap between germline ends came to 6 bases. Data came from immunoSEQ multiplex PCR; TCRdb stores just in-frame clones and leaves some out. The table lists 650,000 to 750,000 clones, 60% to 80% of them singletons. Specimen: memory CD4+ T cells sorted from blood. Subset indicated: CD45RA-negative fraction. This chain uses TRBV28 with TRBJ2-6; D unresolved. The receptor comes from a woman in her 30s in good health. The CDR3 loop is CASASSGANVLTF. The CDR3 region has the DNA TGTGCCAGCGCCTCATCTGGGGCCAACGTCCTGACTTTC.